Listed below are T cell receptor beta chains from one sample, sequenced in a study of shared clonotypes between healthy human individuals. The method was immunoSEQ multiplex PCR; TCRdb's version includes in-frame clones alone and lacks a portion of them. The table has about 2.1 million clones, 85% to 95% seen once. Sequencing was carried out using naive CD8+ T cells from PBMCs. The receptor set was obtained from a man in his late teens or twenties in good health. Some clones in this sample may be carry-over from other donors' samples. Both conserved end residues are part of each CDR3. A D gene is named only where the DNA matches it firmly. Clone sizes are given selectively: once, few, many, or a class where the clone is expanded.

j_call clone_size v_call d_call cdr3_aa cdr3_nt
TRBJ1-2 - TRBV10-3 TRBD1 CAISDDRGGGGYTF TGTGCCATCAGTGATGACAGGGGTGGTGGTGGCTACACCTTC
TRBJ1-5 - TRBV2 TRBD1 CASKTYTGDDQPQHF TGTGCCAGCAAAACCTATACAGGGGATGATCAGCCCCAGCATTTT
TRBJ2-1 - TRBV15 TRBD2 CATSPQMGAGRYNEQFF TGTGCCACCAGCCCTCAGATGGGAGCGGGACGCTACAATGAGCAGTTCTTC
TRBJ2-7 - TRBV27 TRBD2 CASSLGSGSSYEQYF TGTGCCAGCAGTTTGGGTAGCGGGAGCTCCTACGAGCAGTACTTC
TRBJ2-1 - TRBV4-3 TRBD2 CASSQVLAGGPFYNEQFF TGCGCCAGCAGCCAAGTTCTAGCGGGAGGCCCCTTCTACAATGAGCAGTTCTTC
TRBJ2-6 - TRBV7-8 - CASSLAETGIISSGANVLTF TGTGCCAGCAGCTTAGCCGAGACAGGAATCATCAGCTCTGGGGCCAACGTCCTGACTTTC
TRBJ1-5 - TRBV2 - CASKGRGNQPQHF TGTGCCAGCAAGGGCAGGGGCAATCAGCCCCAGCATTTT
TRBJ2-3 - TRBV5-4 TRBD1 CASSFPDRGGSLHGTDTQYF TGTGCCAGCAGCTTCCCGGACAGGGGGGGAAGTCTTCACGGCACAGATACGCAGTATTTT
TRBJ2-1 - TRBV28 - CASSLITFGYNEQFF TGTGCCAGCAGCTTAATTACGTTCGGATACAATGAGCAGTTCTTC
TRBJ1-1 - TRBV27 - CASSLLGRNTEAFF TGTGCCAGCAGTTTATTAGGCAGGAACACTGAAGCTTTCTTT
TRBJ2-3 - TRBV4-2 - CASRQTHTQYF TGTGCCAGCAGGCAGACACATACGCAGTATTTT
TRBJ2-1 - TRBV19 TRBD2 CASSIGLPSGEQFF TGTGCCAGTAGTATAGGTCTTCCTAGCGGGGAGCAGTTCTTC
TRBJ2-1 - TRBV7-9 TRBD2 CASSLPLADSNEQFF TGTGCCAGCAGCCTTCCACTAGCGGACAGCAATGAGCAGTTCTTC
TRBJ1-2 - TRBV14 - CASSQVGNYGYTF TGTGCCAGCAGCCAAGTGGGGAACTATGGCTACACCTTC
TRBJ2-2 - TRBV11-2 - CASSPQGVLLNTGELFF TGTGCCAGCAGCCCACAGGGCGTCCTACTAAACACCGGGGAGCTGTTTTTT
TRBJ1-1 - TRBV7-6 TRBD1 CASSLTRTGGMNTEAFF TGTGCCAGCAGCTTGACAAGGACAGGGGGGATGAACACTGAAGCTTTCTTT
TRBJ2-7 - TRBV2 TRBD1 CAGGQGNDEQYF TGTGCGGGGGGACAGGGTAACGACGAGCAGTACTTC
TRBJ2-2 - TRBV9 TRBD1 CASSASGTGGMVGELFF TGTGCCAGCAGCGCCTCGGGGACAGGGGGAATGGTCGGGGAGCTGTTTTTT
TRBJ2-7 - TRBV19 - CASSRAGTLSGEQYF TGTGCCAGTAGTAGGGCCGGGACCCTCTCCGGCGAGCAGTACTTC
TRBJ2-7 - TRBV5-5 - CASNLGYRATTMSYEQYF TGTGCCAGCAACCTCGGGTACAGGGCCACCACAATGTCCTACGAGCAGTACTTC
TRBJ2-3 - TRBV27 - CASSLLASADTQYF TGTGCCAGCAGTTTATTGGCTAGTGCAGATACGCAGTATTTT
TRBJ1-5 - TRBV11-2 - CASSLLRGYSNQPQHF TGTGCCAGCAGCTTATTAAGGGGCTATAGCAATCAGCCCCAGCATTTT
TRBJ1-1 - TRBV30 TRBD1 CAWNDRGRNTEAFF TGTGCCTGGAATGACAGGGGCCGTAACACTGAAGCTTTCTTT
TRBJ2-7 - TRBV18 TRBD1 CASSQTDRDREQYF TGTGCCAGCTCCCAAACGGACAGGGATAGGGAGCAGTACTTC
TRBJ2-1 - TRBV27 - CASSMGSSYNEQFF TGTGCCAGCAGCATGGGATCCTCCTACAATGAGCAGTTCTTC
TRBJ1-2 - TRBV28 - CATSLRGYTF TGTGCGACCTCCCTTCGTGGCTACACCTTC
TRBJ2-1 - TRBV28 - CASREYNEQFF TGTGCCAGCAGAGAGTACAATGAGCAGTTCTTC
TRBJ2-2 - TRBV19 - CASSISGNTGELFF TGTGCCAGTAGTATCTCGGGGAACACCGGGGAGCTGTTTTTT
TRBJ2-2 - TRBV28 - CASSLLGLGDKNTGELFF TGTGCCAGCAGTTTATTAGGTCTCGGGGACAAGAACACCGGGGAGCTGTTTTTT
TRBJ1-1 - TRBV2 - CASSEGPGGNTEAFF TGTGCCAGCAGTGAAGGTCCGGGGGGCAACACTGAAGCTTTCTTT
TRBJ2-7 once TRBV5-1 - CASSLGLSSYEQYF TGCGCCAGCAGCTTGGGCCTTAGCTCCTACGAGCAGTACTTC
TRBJ2-5 - TRBV29-1 TRBD1 CSASWEGQGRVWAETQYF TGCAGCGCCTCGTGGGAAGGACAGGGGAGAGTATGGGCAGAGACCCAGTACTTC
TRBJ2-3 - TRBV9 - CASSVSTDTQYF TGTGCCAGCAGCGTGTCCACAGATACGCAGTATTTT
TRBJ2-1 once TRBV2 - CASSDPLQHYNEQFF TGTGCCAGCAGTGATCCCTTGCAGCATTACAATGAGCAGTTCTTC
TRBJ2-5 - TRBV10-3 - CAISKDPGLPTEGFQETQYF TGTGCCATCAGCAAAGACCCGGGACTTCCAACGGAGGGTTTCCAAGAGACCCAGTACTTC
TRBJ2-6 once TRBV7-3 TRBD1 CASGGTGDSGANVLTF TGTGCCAGCGGAGGGACAGGGGATTCTGGGGCCAACGTCCTGACTTTC
TRBJ2-7 - TRBV9 - CASSVASVTQPYEQYF TGTGCCAGCAGCGTAGCTAGTGTCACCCAGCCCTACGAGCAGTACTTC
TRBJ1-1 once TRBV9 TRBD1 CASSAGGRTEAFF TGTGCCAGCAGCGCAGGGGGCCGGACTGAAGCTTTCTTT
TRBJ1-1 - TRBV27 - CATRREGWTEAFF TGTGCCACCCGCAGGGAGGGCTGGACTGAAGCTTTCTTT
TRBJ2-1 - TRBV20-1 - CSASEDEQFF TGCAGTGCTAGCGAAGATGAGCAGTTCTTC
TRBJ2-2 - TRBV6-6 - CASSPPGTGELFF TGTGCCAGCAGCCCCCCCGGTACCGGGGAGCTGTTTTTT
TRBJ2-3 - TRBV27 - CASSLSKGNTDTQYF TGTGCCAGCAGTTTATCCAAAGGTAACACAGATACGCAGTATTTT